This T cell receptor beta chain was sequenced for a study of long-term antiretroviral therapy in people with HIV. Points from the study as a whole: Blood in the study was drawn between the mid-2000s and the late 2010s, possibly under older ART regimens, which may be less effective than current ones.

Trimming took off 4 bases at V and 8 bases at J, with 17 bases between the two ends. This CDR3 is built from 14 residues. In germline, CDR1 is KGHSH, CDR2 LQKENI. Regarding this clone: Its antigen remains unidentified.

Version v3.0 of the immunoSEQ assay was performed at survey level. The data were produced by immunoSEQ multiplex PCR, yet TCRdb's version contains in-frame clones alone and is incomplete. The repertoire holds just under 40,000 clones, 70% to 90% seen once, with around 4.2% in the top ten. The input for sequencing was unsorted PBMCs, taken just before starting antiretroviral therapy. The TCR sequence derives from a young woman with HIV. The rearrangement links TRBV18 to TRBJ1-2, with D possibly TRBD1 on 5 matching bases. The CDR3 is CASSHRDGKWGYTF. CDR3 DNA: TGTGCCAGCTCACACCGGGACGGGAAGTGGGGCTACACCTTC.